A single sample is the source of the 3 T cell receptor beta chains below, sequenced in a study of T-cell reconstitution after alpha-beta-depleted transplantation in children. Unique molecular identifiers were incorporated into the prepared TCRbeta library. TCRdb reprocessed the PCR reads via MiXCR and lists one record per CDR3 protein. The table shows fewer than 150,000 distinct CDR3 sequences, with 9.5% to 10% occurring only once. Sequencing used PBMCs, mostly from graft donor cells, obtained 180 days after TCRalphabeta/CD19-depleted stem cell transplant. The receptor set was obtained from a girl under three years old who had a stem cell transplant for combined immunodeficiency, so the T cells may come from the graft donor.

This chain links TRBV12-3 or TRBV12-4 with TRBJ2-3, with 7 bases lining up with TRBD1. The CDR3 consists of 16 residues. Trimming cost V 0 bases and J 4 bases; bases outside gene matches: 7. In DNA, the CDR3 is TGTGCCAGCAGTTTAGCAAACAGGGGAATGGCAGATACGCAGTATTTT. It specifies CASSLANRGMADTQYF.

This chain uses TRBV11-3 with TRBJ2-3, with 7 bases lining up with TRBD2. The CDR3 extends over 16 amino acids. V shed 1 base, J shed 5 bases, and the junction held 9 bases outside the gene matches. Germline V gene lookup returns CDR1 SGHNT and CDR2 YENEEA. CDR3 DNA sequence: TGTGCCAGCAGCTTAGGATGGCGGGAGATAGAAGATACGCAGTATTTT. Amino acids: CASSLGWREIEDTQYF.

This clonotype was found a few times. J is TRBJ2-5 and V is TRBV11-2; the D is unclear. This CDR3 has 12 amino acids. Trimming left V 5 bases short and J 10 bases short, with 14 bases between. Germline values: CDR1 SGHAT, CDR2 FQNNGV. The CDR3 bases are TGTGCCAGCAGCCTAGGGCCCAATTTCCAGTACTTC. Translating it yields CASSLGPNFQYF.